The rows below give T cell receptor beta chains drawn from one sample of a study of T-cell reconstitution after alpha-beta-depleted transplantation in children. MiXCR was run by TCRdb on the PCR reads, yielding one entry per CDR3 protein. The sample has hundreds of thousands of distinct CDR3 sequences, roughly 15% seen once. Material: PBMCs from the stem cell graft donor, obtained from the stem cell graft. Receptor source: a human donor who donated a stem cell graft to a child with acute myeloid leukemia. CDR3s leave out the opening cysteine and the closing phenylalanine or tryptophan. For some rows the clone size is stated as once, few or many, or as a class when expanded; others skip it.

CDR3: ASRPATSGYNEQF
J: TRBJ2-1
size: NA
V: TRBV7-9

CDR3: AWSFGRTDTQY
J: TRBJ2-3
size: few
V: TRBV30

CDR3: SAREAGSSYNEQF
J: TRBJ2-1
size: few
V: TRBV20-1

CDR3: ASSSDRKEYGYT
J: TRBJ1-2
size: few
V: TRBV4-1

CDR3: AWTILNNEQF
J: TRBJ2-1
size: NA
V: TRBV30

CDR3: ASSWGTGVYEQY
J: TRBJ2-7
size: NA
V: TRBV12-3/TRBV12-4

CDR3: ASSDEGGANVLT
J: TRBJ2-6
size: many
V: TRBV7-6

CDR3: AISGTPQGAGTEAF
J: TRBJ1-1
size: many
V: TRBV10-3

CDR3: ATSDNTGTGSYVQY
J: TRBJ2-7
size: NA
V: TRBV24-1

CDR3: ASREQGADTQY
J: TRBJ2-3
size: many
V: TRBV12-3/TRBV12-4

CDR3: ASSLRLAGGRYNEQF
J: TRBJ2-1
size: many
V: TRBV6-5

CDR3: SARDSGRGTGELF
J: TRBJ2-2
size: few
V: TRBV20-1

CDR3: ATSGDIGPTSTDTQY
J: TRBJ2-3
size: few
V: TRBV15

CDR3: SAPQEGGPTPYQPQH
J: TRBJ1-5
size: many
V: TRBV20-1

CDR3: ASSWDKMNTEAF
J: TRBJ1-1
size: few
V: TRBV5-1

CDR3: SARGGGLAYGYT
J: TRBJ1-2
size: NA
V: TRBV20-1

CDR3: ATCAQGAYNEQF
J: TRBJ2-1
size: NA
V: TRBV7-3

CDR3: ASSRTGTGEADTQY
J: TRBJ2-3
size: many
V: TRBV7-9

CDR3: ASSYLSTGDNEQF
J: TRBJ2-1
size: few
V: TRBV6-2/TRBV6-3

CDR3: ASSFRTHRDLGNTEAF
J: TRBJ1-1
size: few
V: TRBV7-8

CDR3: ASSLTDRPDSNQPQH
J: TRBJ1-5
size: few
V: TRBV7-9

CDR3: ASSFEGRSEAF
J: TRBJ1-1
size: NA
V: TRBV5-1

CDR3: SSFRRGSYNEQF
J: TRBJ2-1
size: NA
V: TRBV20-1

CDR3: ASSLPRTQKVNEQF
J: TRBJ2-1
size: NA
V: TRBV4-1

CDR3: ASSATGETEAF
J: TRBJ1-1
size: many
V: TRBV6-4

CDR3: SARDPGELNTEAF
J: TRBJ1-1
size: many
V: TRBV20-1

CDR3: SVKAGVSYEQY
J: TRBJ2-7
size: many
V: TRBV29-1

CDR3: SARAGGVQPQH
J: TRBJ1-5
size: many
V: TRBV20-1

CDR3: ASSLVFTNTEAF
J: TRBJ1-1
size: many
V: TRBV5-1

CDR3: ATSRDWDQNEQY
J: TRBJ2-7
size: few
V: TRBV15

CDR3: SVRDMEQF
J: TRBJ2-1
size: NA
V: TRBV29-1

CDR3: ASSLVMGSNNEQF
J: TRBJ2-1
size: few
V: TRBV5-1

CDR3: ASSLSINSNQPQH
J: TRBJ1-5
size: many
V: TRBV5-5

CDR3: SAPTDSPYNEQF
J: TRBJ2-1
size: many
V: TRBV20-1

CDR3: ASSLRRTGQNTEAF
J: TRBJ1-1
size: NA
V: TRBV5-1

CDR3: ASRPGTAADNQPQH
J: TRBJ1-5
size: few
V: TRBV5-1

CDR3: ASSDVAFYGYT
J: TRBJ1-2
size: few
V: TRBV9

CDR3: ASSGGSNQPQH
J: TRBJ1-5
size: many
V: TRBV2

CDR3: ASSRPTGQETQY
J: TRBJ2-5
size: many
V: TRBV7-2

CDR3: SARLKKNEQF
J: TRBJ2-1
size: many
V: TRBV20-1

CDR3: SSSVRGSYQPQH
J: TRBJ1-5
size: NA
V: TRBV20-1

CDR3: ASSPGPGLPSYNEQF
J: TRBJ2-1
size: few
V: TRBV4-3

CDR3: SARDADPGLARDEQF
J: TRBJ2-1
size: many
V: TRBV20-1